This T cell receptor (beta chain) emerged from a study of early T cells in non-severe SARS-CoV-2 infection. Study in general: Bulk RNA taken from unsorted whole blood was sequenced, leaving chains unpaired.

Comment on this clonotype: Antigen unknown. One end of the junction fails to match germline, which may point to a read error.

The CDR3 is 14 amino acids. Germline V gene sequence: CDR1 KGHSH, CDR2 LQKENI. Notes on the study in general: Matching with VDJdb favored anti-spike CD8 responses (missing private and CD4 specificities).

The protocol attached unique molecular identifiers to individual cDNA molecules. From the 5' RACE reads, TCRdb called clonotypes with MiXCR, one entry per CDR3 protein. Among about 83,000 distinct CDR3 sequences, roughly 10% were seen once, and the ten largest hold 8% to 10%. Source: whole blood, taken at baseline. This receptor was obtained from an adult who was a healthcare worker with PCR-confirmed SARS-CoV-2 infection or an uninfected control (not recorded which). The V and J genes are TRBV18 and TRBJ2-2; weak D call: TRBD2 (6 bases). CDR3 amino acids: CASSPRESSGELFF. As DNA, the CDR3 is TGTGCCAGCTCTCCACGGGAGTCGTCCGGGGAGCTGTTTTTT.